A single sample is the source of the 8 T cell receptor beta chains below, sequenced in a study of PD-L1 blockade in urothelial cancer. Time point given: pretreatment peripheral blood. Repertoires were generated with immunoSEQ multiplex PCR, while TCRdb's copy carries only in-frame clones and drops some. The sample holds 130,000 or so clones, 65% to 85% seen once. The sample in question was PBMCs, obtained around atezolizumab (anti-PD-L1) treatment. The receptors derive from a man in his forties or fifties with urothelial cancer.

The CDR3 reads CASSPSGRAYNEQFF. The CDR3 nucleotides are TGTGCCAGCAGCCCTAGCGGGAGGGCCTACAATGAGCAGTTCTTC. This chain links TRBV6-5 with TRBJ2-1; TRBD2 matches at 12 bases. V lost 6 bases, J lost 2 bases, and 2 bases stayed unmatched. The length of the CDR3 is 15 residues. Germline CDR1 and CDR2: MNHEY and SVGAGI.

This clone was seen once. CDR3 DNA: TGTGCCAGCAGTGAAGCCCAGGGTCCGCCCCAGCATTTT. This codes for CASSEAQGPPQHF. This chain uses TRBV6-1 with TRBJ1-5; a possible D gene is TRBD1 (5 bases). Trimming took off 0 bases at V and 9 bases at J, with 9 bases between the two ends. The CDR3 sequence is 13 residues long. Germline V gene sequence: CDR1 MNHNS, CDR2 SASEGT.

This rearrangement joins TRBV19 to TRBJ2-1; 9 bases agree with TRBD1. The CDR3 consists of 12 residues. V shed 6 bases, J shed 12 bases, and the junction held 6 bases outside the gene matches. Germline assignment: CDR1 LNHDA and CDR2 SQIVND (reference sequence). Written as DNA, the CDR3 is TGTGCCAGTAGCCAGGGACAGGGCGGGCAGTTCTTC. Translating it yields CASSQGQGGQFF.

The chain has TRBV5-3 and TRBJ2-3; 7 nucleotides line up with TRBD2. TRBV5-3 is identified as an open reading frame with a role that is uncertain. The CDR3 runs to 16 residues. The junction had 10 bases not matched to a gene; V was cut back by 5 bases and J by 1 base. The CDR3 is CARSTESSGCTDTQYF. DNA for the CDR3: TGTGCCAGAAGTACCGAATCTAGCGGCTGCACAGATACGCAGTATTTT.

The chain employs TRBV6-9 and TRBJ2-6; the match to TRBD1 covers 7 bases. The CDR3 is 15 residues long. V shed 6 bases, J shed 4 bases, and the junction held 6 bases outside the gene matches. CDR1 is MNHGY, CDR2 SVAAGI, per germline. The CDR3 spells CASSLQGRGANVLTF. In DNA form, the CDR3 reads TGTGCCAGCAGCTTACAGGGGCGCGGGGCCAACGTCCTGACTTTC.

This clone was seen a few times. The rearrangement joins TRBV21-1 to TRBJ1-1; TRBD1, as called in the table, went unchecked against the DNA. TRBV21-1 is a known pseudogene. The CDR3 covers 15 residues. The CDR3 spells CASSKGDIMNTEAFF. CDR3 nucleotides: TGTGCCAGCAGCAAAGGGGACATCATGAACACTGAAGCTTTCTTT.

The chain links TRBV7-2 to TRBJ2-1; 7 positions match TRBD1. V was clipped by 1 base and J by 2 bases; unmatched bases: 2. Germline V CDR1 and CDR2: SGHTA, FQGNSA. The CDR3 covers 15 residues. DNA of the CDR3: TGTGCCAGCAGCTTAGGAGGGGGCCCCTACAATGAGCAGTTCTTC. This gives the protein CASSLGGGPYNEQFF.

The chain links TRBV19 to TRBJ1-1, with D uncertain. CDR1 is LNHDA and CDR2 is SQIVND in the germline V gene (reference sequence). The ends were cut back, 0 bases at V and 5 bases at J, with 4 bases in the middle. The CDR3 contains 12 residues. CDR3 loop: CASSIDLTEAFF. The CDR3, as DNA: TGTGCCAGTAGTATAGATCTTACTGAAGCTTTCTTT.